This TCR beta chain was captured by sequencing in a study of a mutant IDH1 vaccine in newly diagnosed glioma. Study overall: Vaccinations were initiated 4-6 weeks following radiotherapy alone, or were given together with temozolomide cycles.

The protocol was immunoSEQ multiplex PCR, while the TCRdb copy is restricted to in-frame clones and leaves out a portion. The sample yields 55,000 to 65,000 clones, 75% to 90% seen once. Time point defined: week 11, during vaccination. One vaccine dose held 300 ug of mutant IDH1 20-mer peptide and came with topical imiquimod. The V and J ends lost 5 bases and 3 bases respectively, with 15 bases between them. CDR1 and CDR2 from the germline V gene are SGHVS and FQNEAQ. The CDR3 is made up of 15 amino acids. Remarks on this clone: The antigen remains undetermined.

The chain combines TRBV7-8 with TRBJ2-3, with D perhaps TRBD2 (7 bases). The sample consisted of PBMCs, taken from a glioma patient whose treatment included an IDH1 peptide vaccine. The sequence was obtained from a man in his fifties or sixties with glioma. The CDR3 is CASSPRGRPTDTQYF. CDR3 in DNA: TGTGCCAGCAGCCCGCGGGGGCGACCGACAGATACGCAGTATTTT.